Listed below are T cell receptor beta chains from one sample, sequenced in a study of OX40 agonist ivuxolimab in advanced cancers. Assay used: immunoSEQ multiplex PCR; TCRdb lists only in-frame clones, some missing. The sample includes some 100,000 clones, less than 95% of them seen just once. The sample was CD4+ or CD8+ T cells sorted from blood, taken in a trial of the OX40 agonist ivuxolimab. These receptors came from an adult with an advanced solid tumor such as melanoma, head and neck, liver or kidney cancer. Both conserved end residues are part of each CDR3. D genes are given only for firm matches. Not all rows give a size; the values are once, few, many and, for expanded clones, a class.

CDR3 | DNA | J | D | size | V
CASKWLAGGQNEQFF | TGCGCCAGCAAATGGCTGGCGGGAGGTCAAAATGAGCAGTTCTTC | TRBJ2-1 | TRBD2 | - | TRBV5-1
CASSQDVGQGPYNEQFF | TGCGCCAGCAGCCAAGATGTAGGCCAGGGCCCCTACAATGAGCAGTTCTTC | TRBJ2-1 | - | - | TRBV4-3
CASRRHRDGDYGYTF | TGTGCCAGCAGACGCCACAGGGACGGTGACTATGGCTACACCTTC | TRBJ1-2 | - | - | TRBV6-5
CASSQGEWDNQPQHF | TGTGCCAGCAGCCAAGGGGAATGGGATAATCAGCCCCAGCATTTT | TRBJ1-5 | - | - | TRBV4-2
CASSVDGQGRETQYF | TGTGCCAGCAGCGTAGACGGACAGGGGAGAGAGACCCAGTACTTC | TRBJ2-5 | TRBD1 | - | TRBV9
CASSFTGTFLSGYTF | TGTGCCAGCAGTTTCACCGGGACATTTCTGAGTGGCTACACCTTC | TRBJ1-2 | - | - | TRBV6-5
CASSWDGNTEAFF | TGCGCCAGCAGCTGGGACGGTAACACTGAAGCTTTCTTT | TRBJ1-1 | - | - | TRBV5-1
CASSIWRGYNEQFF | TGTGCCAGTAGTATTTGGCGGGGGTACAATGAGCAGTTCTTC | TRBJ2-1 | TRBD2 | - | TRBV19
CASSQRAGNSPLHF | TGTGCCAGCAGCCAAAGGGCTGGTAATTCACCCCTCCACTTT | TRBJ1-6 | - | - | TRBV6-1
CASSQRRTGTGGTDTQYF | TGTGCCAGCAGCCAACGAAGGACCGGGACAGGGGGCACAGATACGCAGTATTTT | TRBJ2-3 | TRBD1 | once | TRBV7-2
CASSSFRGNYGYTF | TGTGCCAGCAGCTCCTTCAGGGGGAACTATGGCTACACCTTC | TRBJ1-2 | TRBD1 | - | TRBV7-9
CASWGRGITEAFF | TGTGCCAGTTGGGGCAGGGGAATAACTGAAGCTTTCTTT | TRBJ1-1 | - | - | TRBV19
CASRSASGTSTDTQYF | TGTGCCAGCAGATCCGCTAGCGGAACTAGCACAGATACGCAGTATTTT | TRBJ2-3 | TRBD2 | - | TRBV27
CASSPDRGNQPQHF | TGTGCCAGCAGTCCTGACAGGGGCAATCAGCCCCAGCATTTT | TRBJ1-5 | TRBD1 | - | TRBV28
CASSVPGQGGISNEKLFF | TGTGCCAGCAGTGTTCCGGGACAGGGAGGGATTAGTAATGAAAAACTGTTTTTT | TRBJ1-4 | TRBD1 | - | TRBV6-1
CASILTGNSYEQYF | TGTGCCAGCATTCTGACAGGGAACTCCTACGAGCAGTACTTC | TRBJ2-7 | TRBD1 | once | TRBV2
CASSLGGALSYNEQFF | TGCGCCAGCAGCTTGGGGGGAGCCCTCTCCTACAATGAGCAGTTCTTC | TRBJ2-1 | - | - | TRBV5-1
CASSYGTSGAQETQYF | TGTGCCAGCAGTTATGGGACTAGCGGGGCTCAAGAGACCCAGTACTTC | TRBJ2-5 | TRBD2 | - | TRBV7-9
CASSRDRAQETQYF | TGTGCCAGCAGCAGGGACAGGGCCCAAGAGACCCAGTACTTC | TRBJ2-5 | TRBD1 | - | TRBV7-2
CASSLGGTGGFEKLFF | TGTGCCAGCAGTTTAGGCGGGACAGGGGGCTTTGAAAAACTGTTTTTT | TRBJ1-4 | TRBD1 | once | TRBV28
CASSTYSSGTGKGYTF | TGTGCCAGCTCAACCTACTCATCCGGGACAGGGAAAGGCTACACCTTC | TRBJ1-2 | TRBD1 | - | TRBV18
CASTAQAGDLDTQYF | TGTGCCAGCACCGCTCAAGCGGGAGATCTAGATACGCAGTATTTT | TRBJ2-3 | TRBD2 | - | TRBV7-2
CASSEIGNTDTQYF | TGTGCCAGCAGTGAAATCGGAAACACAGATACGCAGTATTTT | TRBJ2-3 | - | - | TRBV6-1
CASSAPDRVQAQYF | TGTGCCAGCAGCGCCCCCGACAGGGTCCAAGCCCAGTACTTC | TRBJ2-5 | TRBD1 | - | TRBV28
CASSQDRPGTSGRGPHPEQYF | TGTGCCAGCAGCCAAGATCGGCCCGGGACTAGCGGGAGGGGCCCCCACCCCGAGCAGTACTTC | TRBJ2-7 | TRBD2 | - | TRBV4-2
CAWRGGPREPQHF | TGTGCCTGGAGAGGGGGACCCAGGGAGCCCCAGCATTTT | TRBJ1-5 | - | few | TRBV30
CASRSVAVRRGNEQFF | TGTGCAAGTCGCTCCGTGGCAGTACGAAGAGGTAATGAGCAGTTCTTC | TRBJ2-1 | - | - | TRBV12-2
CASSQSGGQPNGAYEQYF | TGCGCCAGCAGTCAATCGGGGGGACAGCCAAACGGTGCCTACGAGCAGTACTTC | TRBJ2-7 | - | - | TRBV23-1
CSWGLAGGSEQFF | TGCAGCTGGGGACTAGCGGGAGGGTCTGAGCAGTTCTTC | TRBJ2-1 | TRBD2 | - | TRBV29-1
CASSLARDEAFF | TGTGCCAGCAGCTTAGCGAGGGATGAAGCTTTCTTT | TRBJ1-1 | - | - | TRBV7-9
CASSFGLAAGQYF | TGTGCCAGCAGTTTTGGTCTCGCTGCGGGGCAGTACTTC | TRBJ2-7 | - | - | TRBV28
CASSRTHSTSNYGYTF | TGTGCCAGCAGCAGAACCCATAGTACCTCTAACTATGGCTACACCTTC | TRBJ1-2 | - | - | TRBV7-2
CASSGTGTRLVNEQFF | TGTGCCAGCAGCGGCACCGGGACTAGGTTGGTCAATGAGCAGTTCTTC | TRBJ2-1 | TRBD2 | once | TRBV7-2
CASSFQAATNEKLFF | TGCGCCAGCAGCTTTCAGGCCGCAACTAATGAAAAACTGTTTTTT | TRBJ1-4 | - | once | TRBV5-1
CASSFSHSSGANVLTF | TGTGCCAGCAGCTTTTCACACAGCTCTGGGGCCAACGTCCTGACTTTC | TRBJ2-6 | - | - | TRBV7-2
CASSFDRGHNEKLFF | TGTGCCAGCAGTTTCGACAGGGGGCATAATGAAAAACTGTTTTTT | TRBJ1-4 | TRBD1 | - | TRBV6-6
CASSPRWERDEQYF | TGTGCCAGCAGTCCTAGGTGGGAACGAGACGAGCAGTACTTC | TRBJ2-7 | - | - | TRBV6-6
CASSLGVAGGGEQYF | TGTGCCAGCAGCCTTGGGGTAGCGGGAGGTGGTGAGCAGTACTTC | TRBJ2-7 | TRBD2 | - | TRBV11-2
CSVEAGGNTIYF | TGCAGCGTTGAGGCAGGGGGAAACACCATATATTTT | TRBJ1-3 | - | - | TRBV29-1
CASSLLAGYTDTQYF | TGTGCCAGCAGCTTACTAGCGGGGTACACAGATACGCAGTATTTT | TRBJ2-3 | TRBD2 | - | TRBV5-8
CAWSDRRTLANTGELFF | TGTGCCTGGAGTGACCGCCGGACACTGGCGAACACCGGGGAGCTGTTTTTT | TRBJ2-2 | - | - | TRBV30
CASRTGFNSNQPQHF | TGTGCCAGTAGAACAGGTTTCAATAGCAATCAGCCCCAGCATTTT | TRBJ1-5 | - | once | TRBV19
CATGPGAGNTIYF | TGTGCCACCGGGCCAGGGGCTGGAAACACCATATATTTT | TRBJ1-3 | - | once | TRBV2
CSALDYNEQFF | TGCAGTGCTCTAGATTACAATGAGCAGTTCTTC | TRBJ2-1 | - | once | TRBV20-1
CASSLRVHQETQYF | TGTGCCAGCAGCTTACGGGTCCACCAAGAGACCCAGTACTTC | TRBJ2-5 | - | - | TRBV5-5
CASSLGYAGNTIYF | TGTGCCAGCAGCTTGGGGTACGCTGGAAACACCATATATTTT | TRBJ1-3 | - | - | TRBV7-9
CASSRGVNQPQHF | TGTGCCAGCAGCAGAGGGGTCAATCAGCCCCAGCATTTT | TRBJ1-5 | - | - | TRBV7-2
CASSETIWGAKAYQPQHF | TGTGCCAGCAGTGAGACTATCTGGGGGGCTAAAGCTTATCAGCCCCAGCATTTT | TRBJ1-5 | - | - | TRBV6-1
CASSPQGGSVTQYF | TGTGCCAGCTCACCACAAGGAGGAAGCGTGACCCAGTACTTC | TRBJ2-5 | - | - | TRBV18
CAWRRGGTYEQYF | TGTGCCTGGCGACGAGGGGGGACCTACGAGCAGTACTTC | TRBJ2-7 | - | - | TRBV30
CASMTREGEQFF | TGTGCCAGCATGACCAGGGAAGGTGAGCAGTTCTTC | TRBJ2-1 | - | - | TRBV5-4
CASSSGPDRGTEAFF | TGTGCCAGCTCATCCGGACCGGACAGGGGGACTGAAGCTTTCTTT | TRBJ1-1 | TRBD1 | - | TRBV18
CASSEDAFSSYNEQFF | TGTGCCAGCAGCGAGGACGCCTTTAGCTCCTACAATGAGCAGTTCTTC | TRBJ2-1 | - | few | TRBV7-9
CASSGRLAGVSYEQYF | TGCGCCAGCAGTGGCCGGTTAGCGGGAGTCTCCTACGAGCAGTACTTC | TRBJ2-7 | TRBD2 | - | TRBV10-2
CASSRAMDPQALYNEQFF | TGTGCCAGCAGCCGGGCCATGGACCCCCAAGCCCTCTACAATGAGCAGTTCTTC | TRBJ2-1 | - | - | TRBV4-2
CASSDLGTSSYEQFF | TGTGCCAGCAGTGACCTCGGGACTAGTTCATATGAGCAGTTCTTC | TRBJ2-1 | TRBD2 | - | TRBV11-2
CASSLTGTGGYTSNQPQHF | TGTGCCAGCAGCTTAACCGGGACAGGGGGTTATACAAGCAATCAGCCCCAGCATTTT | TRBJ1-5 | TRBD1 | - | TRBV11-3
CSAGGTNKPATQYF | TGCAGCGCCGGAGGGACTAACAAACCGGCGACCCAGTACTTC | TRBJ2-5 | TRBD2 | - | TRBV29-1